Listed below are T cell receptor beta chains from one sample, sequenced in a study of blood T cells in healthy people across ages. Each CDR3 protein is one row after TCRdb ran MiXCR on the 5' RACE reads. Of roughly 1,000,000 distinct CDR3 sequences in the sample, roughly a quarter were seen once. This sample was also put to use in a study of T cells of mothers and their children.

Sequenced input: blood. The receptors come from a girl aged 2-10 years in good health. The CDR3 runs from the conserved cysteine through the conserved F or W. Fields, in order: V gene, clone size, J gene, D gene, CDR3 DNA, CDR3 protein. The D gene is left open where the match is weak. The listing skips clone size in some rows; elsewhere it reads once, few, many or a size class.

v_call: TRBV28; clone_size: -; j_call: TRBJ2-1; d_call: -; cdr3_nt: TGTGCCAGCAGTCCCATTCCAGAGGGAACCTACAATGAGCAGTTCTTC; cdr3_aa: CASSPIPEGTYNEQFF
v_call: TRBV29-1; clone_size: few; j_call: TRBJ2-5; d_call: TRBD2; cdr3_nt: TGCAGCGTTGATGGGACTAGCGGGGGGATGGAGACCCAGTACTTC; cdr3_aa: CSVDGTSGGMETQYF
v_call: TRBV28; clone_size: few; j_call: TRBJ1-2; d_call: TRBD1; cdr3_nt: TGTGCCAGCAGTTTACCTGAGGGGGCTAATGGCTACACCTTC; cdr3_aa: CASSLPEGANGYTF
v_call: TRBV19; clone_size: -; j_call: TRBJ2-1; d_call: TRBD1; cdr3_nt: TGTGCCGGGGGGGGGACAGGGGTGTTCTTC; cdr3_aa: CAGGGTGVFF
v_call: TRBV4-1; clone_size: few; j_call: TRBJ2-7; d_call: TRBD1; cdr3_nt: TGCGCCAGCAGCCACTTACGCGGGACAGGGGGCATTATCGAGCAGTACTTC; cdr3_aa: CASSHLRGTGGIIEQYF
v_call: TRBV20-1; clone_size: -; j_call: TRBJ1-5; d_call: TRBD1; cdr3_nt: TGCAGTGCTAGGGGACAGGGGGCGGGGGTTAGCAATCAGCCCCAGCATTTT; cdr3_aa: CSARGQGAGVSNQPQHF
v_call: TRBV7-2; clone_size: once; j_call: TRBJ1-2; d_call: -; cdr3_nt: TGTGCCAGCAGCCACCCTGGGGCTAACTATGGCTACACCTTC; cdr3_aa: CASSHPGANYGYTF
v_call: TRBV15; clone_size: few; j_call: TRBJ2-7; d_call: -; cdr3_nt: TGTGCCACCAGCAGTAGTTGGCCAGACTACGAGCAGTACTTC; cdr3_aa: CATSSSWPDYEQYF
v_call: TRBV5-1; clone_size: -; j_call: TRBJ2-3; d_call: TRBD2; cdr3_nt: TGCGCCAGCAGCGGGACTAGCATTTCAGATACGCAGTATTTT; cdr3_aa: CASSGTSISDTQYF
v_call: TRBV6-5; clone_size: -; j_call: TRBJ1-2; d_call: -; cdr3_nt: TGTGCCAGCAGTTGCTCGGACAGCGCCCTGAGCTACACCTTC; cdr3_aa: CASSCSDSALSYTF
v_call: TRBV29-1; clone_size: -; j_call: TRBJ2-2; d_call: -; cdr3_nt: TGCAGCGTTGGAAGGGGTGGTGGCGGGGAGCTGTTTTTT; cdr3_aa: CSVGRGGGGELFF
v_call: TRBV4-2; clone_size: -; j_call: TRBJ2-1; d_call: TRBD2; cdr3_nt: TGTGCCAGCAGCCAAGGACTAGCAAAGTCCGGTGAGCAGTTCTTC; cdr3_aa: CASSQGLAKSGEQFF
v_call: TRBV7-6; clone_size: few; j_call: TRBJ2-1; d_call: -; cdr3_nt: TGTGCCAGCAGCTTAGTAGCGGCAGACAATGAGCAGTTCTTC; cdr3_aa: CASSLVAADNEQFF
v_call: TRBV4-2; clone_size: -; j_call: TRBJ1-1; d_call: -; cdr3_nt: TGTGCCAGCAGCCAAGATCCAACTGACGCTTTCTTT; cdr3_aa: CASSQDPTDAFF
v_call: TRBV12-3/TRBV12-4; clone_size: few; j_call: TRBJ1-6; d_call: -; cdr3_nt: TGTGCCAGCAGTTTCCGATCACCCCTCCACTTT; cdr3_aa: CASSFRSPLHF
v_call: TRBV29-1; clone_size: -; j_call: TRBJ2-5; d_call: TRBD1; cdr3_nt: TGCAGCGCATCTCCGACAGGGGAAGAGACCCAGTACTTC; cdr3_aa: CSASPTGEETQYF
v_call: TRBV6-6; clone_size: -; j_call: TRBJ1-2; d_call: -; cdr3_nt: TGTGCCTTGGCCGGGGGAGCTAACTATGGCTACACCTTC; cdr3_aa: CALAGGANYGYTF
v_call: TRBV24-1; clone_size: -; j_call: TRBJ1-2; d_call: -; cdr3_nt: TGTACCACCAGTGAACTTGCCGGGCACGGCTACACCTTC; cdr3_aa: CTTSELAGHGYTF
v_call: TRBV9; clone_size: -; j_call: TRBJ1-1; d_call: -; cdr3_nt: TGTGCCAGCAGCGTAGGGGGATGGACTGAAGCTTTCTTT; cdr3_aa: CASSVGGWTEAFF
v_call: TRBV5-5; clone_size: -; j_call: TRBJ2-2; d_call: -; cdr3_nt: TGTGCCAGCAGCTTGACCCTGATGGGGGACACCGGGGAGCTGTTTTTT; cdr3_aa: CASSLTLMGDTGELFF
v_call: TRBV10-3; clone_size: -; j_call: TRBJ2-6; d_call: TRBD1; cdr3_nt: TGTGCCGTCCTACGACAGGGTCCCCGCACTGGGGCCAACGTCCTGACTTTC; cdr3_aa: CAVLRQGPRTGANVLTF
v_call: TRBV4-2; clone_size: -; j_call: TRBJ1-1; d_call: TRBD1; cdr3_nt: TGTGCCAGCAGCCCCCGGGACAGGGGTGCTGAAGCTTTCTTT; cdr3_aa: CASSPRDRGAEAFF
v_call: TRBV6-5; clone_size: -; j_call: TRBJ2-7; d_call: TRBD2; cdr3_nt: TGTGCCAGCAGTTCCATCCGGGGACTAGCGGGAGTTGTATCCTACGAGCAGTACTTC; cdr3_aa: CASSSIRGLAGVVSYEQYF
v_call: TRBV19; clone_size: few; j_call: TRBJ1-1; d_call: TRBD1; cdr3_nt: TGTGCCAGTAGTGACAGGGCTGGAACTGAAGCTTTCTTT; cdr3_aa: CASSDRAGTEAFF
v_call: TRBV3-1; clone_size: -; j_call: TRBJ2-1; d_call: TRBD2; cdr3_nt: TGTGCCAGCAGCCAGGAAGGACGTAGACTAGCGGGGGACAATGAGCAGTTCTTC; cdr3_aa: CASSQEGRRLAGDNEQFF
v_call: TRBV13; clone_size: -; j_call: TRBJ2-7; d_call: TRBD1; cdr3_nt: TGTGCCAGCAGCTCAGGACAGGGGGCGGAAAACGAGCAGTACTTC; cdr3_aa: CASSSGQGAENEQYF
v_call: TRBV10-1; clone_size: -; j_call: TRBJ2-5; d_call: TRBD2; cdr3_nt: TGCGCCAGCAGTGATAGCGGGGGGCGAGAGACCCAGTACTTC; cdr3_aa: CASSDSGGRETQYF
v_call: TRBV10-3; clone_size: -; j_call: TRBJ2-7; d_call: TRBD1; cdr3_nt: TGTGCCATCAAGATTGAAGGGGAAACAGGGGGCTTGTTGGGCGAGCAGTACTTC; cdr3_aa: CAIKIEGETGGLLGEQYF
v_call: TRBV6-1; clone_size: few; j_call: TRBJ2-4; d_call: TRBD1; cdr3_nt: TGTGCCAGCAGTGAAGCGACAGGGGTCCACATTCAGTACTTC; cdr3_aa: CASSEATGVHIQYF
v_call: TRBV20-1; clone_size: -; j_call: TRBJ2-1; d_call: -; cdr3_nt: TGCAGTGCTCAATTTGGCGGGTACAATGAGCAGTTCTTC; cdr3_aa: CSAQFGGYNEQFF
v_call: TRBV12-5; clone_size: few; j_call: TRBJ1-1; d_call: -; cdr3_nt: TGTGCTAGTGTACAGTGGACGAACACTGAAGCTTTCTTT; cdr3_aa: CASVQWTNTEAFF
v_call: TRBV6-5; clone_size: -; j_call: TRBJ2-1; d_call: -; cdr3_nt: TGTGCCAGCACCAAAGGGACGGACTCCTACAATGAGCAGTTCTTC; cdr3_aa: CASTKGTDSYNEQFF
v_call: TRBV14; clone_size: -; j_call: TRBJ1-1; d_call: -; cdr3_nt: TGTGCCAGCAGCCAAGAGTATCTAGAAGCTTTCTTT; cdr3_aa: CASSQEYLEAFF
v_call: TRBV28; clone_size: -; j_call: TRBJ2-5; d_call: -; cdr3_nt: TGTGCCAGCGTATCTGTAGACTGGCCCGGCGAGACCCAGTACTTC; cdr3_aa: CASVSVDWPGETQYF
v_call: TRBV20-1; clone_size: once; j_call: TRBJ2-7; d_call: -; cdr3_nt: TGCAGTGCTAGAGTCAAGGACTTTAACTACGAGCAGTACTTC; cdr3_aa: CSARVKDFNYEQYF
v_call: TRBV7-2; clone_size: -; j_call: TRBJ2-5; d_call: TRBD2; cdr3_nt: TGTGCCAGCAGCCAAACGACTAGCGGGGAACGTTTGGGGGAAGAGACCCAGTACTTC; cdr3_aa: CASSQTTSGERLGEETQYF
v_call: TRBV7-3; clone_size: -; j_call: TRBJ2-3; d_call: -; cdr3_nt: TGTGCCAGCAGCTTAGAGGTGGGGTCAGATACGCAGTATTTT; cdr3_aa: CASSLEVGSDTQYF
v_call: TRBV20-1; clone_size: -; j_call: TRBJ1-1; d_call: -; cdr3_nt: TGCAGTGCTCAGGATATGAACACTGAAGCTTTCTTT; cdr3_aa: CSAQDMNTEAFF
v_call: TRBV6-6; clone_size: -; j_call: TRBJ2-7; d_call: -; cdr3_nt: TGTGCCAGCAGCACAACTGGGCCCTACGAGCAGTACTTC; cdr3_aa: CASSTTGPYEQYF
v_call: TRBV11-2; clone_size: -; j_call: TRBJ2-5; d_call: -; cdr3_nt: TGTGCCAGCAGCTTAGATCCGTACCTAGAGACCCAGTACTTC; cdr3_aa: CASSLDPYLETQYF
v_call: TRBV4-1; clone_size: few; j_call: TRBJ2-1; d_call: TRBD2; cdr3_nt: TGCGCCAGCAGCTCACCCGAGACTAGCGGGCCTTACAATGAGCAGTTCTTC; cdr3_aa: CASSSPETSGPYNEQFF
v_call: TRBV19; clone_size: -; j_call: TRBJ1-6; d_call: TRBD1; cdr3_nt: TGTGCCAGTCGAGACAGGGGAAGTTCACCCCTCCACTTT; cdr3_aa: CASRDRGSSPLHF
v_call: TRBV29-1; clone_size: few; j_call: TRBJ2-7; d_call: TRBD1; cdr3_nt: TGCAGCGACGATCCGGGACAGGACTACGAGCAGTACTTC; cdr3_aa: CSDDPGQDYEQYF
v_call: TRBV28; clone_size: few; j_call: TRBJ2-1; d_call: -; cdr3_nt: TGTGCCAGCAGTCCATGGGGGAGTAGCTCCTACAATGAGCAGTTCTTC; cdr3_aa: CASSPWGSSSYNEQFF
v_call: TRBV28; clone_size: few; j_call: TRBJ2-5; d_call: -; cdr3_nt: TGTGCCAGCAGTTTCGGAGCGGTGGAGACCCAGTACTTC; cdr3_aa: CASSFGAVETQYF
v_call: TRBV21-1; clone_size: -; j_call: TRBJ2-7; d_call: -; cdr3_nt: TGTGCCAGCAGCAGACACACACCCCTCTACGAGCAGTACTTC; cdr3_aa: CASSRHTPLYEQYF
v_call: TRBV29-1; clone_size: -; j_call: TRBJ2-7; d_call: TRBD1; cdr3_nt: TGCAGCGTTGGACCACAGGGGGCGGGCGAGCAGTACTTC; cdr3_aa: CSVGPQGAGEQYF